The 27 T cell receptor beta chains given below trace back to one sample, sequenced in a study of blood T cell dynamics during melanoma immunotherapy. The study's findings and limits: Immune-effector CD8+ cells best matched cell-free DNA CDR3 sequences and were most clonal.

Their specific antigens are unknown. Using immunoSEQ multiplex PCR, the repertoire was profiled, and TCRdb retains in-frame clones only, with some absent. The table has 760 or so clones, over 75% seen once. Noted time point: week 3, after first cycle of checkpoint inhibitor. Memory T cells counted as immune-effector cells when CD3+ CD4- CD8+ CD45RA- CD45RO-high CD27- CCR7-. Sequenced here: CD8+ T cells from blood, sampled from a patient treated with checkpoint blockade. These TCRs come from a human donor with melanoma.

V gene TRBV4-1 combines with J gene TRBJ2-1; D possibly corresponds to TRBD1 (6 bases). Per germline, CDR1 MGHRA and CDR2 YSYEKL. The CDR3 consists of 18 residues. V was trimmed by 3 bases and J by 0 bases, leaving 18 bases between them. CDR3 DNA sequence: TGCGCCAGCAGCCAGAGAGGTCCCGGGACAACCTCCTACAATGAGCAGTTCTTC. This encodes CASSQRGPGTTSYNEQFF.

As concerns this clone: Other DNA sequences from this sample encode an identical CDR3 as well. The DNA for the CDR3 is TGTGCCAGCAGCTCTAGTGGGCCCTACTCCTACAATGAGCAGTTCTTC. This encodes CASSSSGPYSYNEQFF. The V gene is TRBV7-2, the J gene TRBJ2-1; the D is unclear. This CDR3 contains 16 residues. Germline loops: CDR1 SGHTA, CDR2 FQGNSA. V lost 4 bases and J 0 bases, leaving 13 bases between the germline ends.

This chain uses TRBV11-2 with TRBJ1-2; no firm D call. Germline CDR1 reads SGHAT; CDR2 reads FQNNGV. This CDR3 has 12 amino acids. V dropped 0 bases and J dropped 8 bases, with 7 bases sitting between them. The CDR3 nucleotides are TGTGCCAGCAGCTTAGATCACTTCGGCTACACCTTC. Translating gives CASSLDHFGYTF.

This rearrangement joins TRBV6-5 to TRBJ1-1; D is unclear. Germline V CDR1 and CDR2: MNHEY, SVGAGI. The CDR3 length is 14 residues. Trimming removed 0 bases at V and 11 bases at J, with 16 bases between. The CDR3 DNA is TGTGCCAGCAGTTACTCGGGGTCAGGCTCGCGGGCTTTCTTT. It translates to CASSYSGSGSRAFF.

Details on this clone: The junction does not match germline at one end; this may be a read error. V gene TRBV7-7 combines with J gene TRBJ2-1; 14 bases fit TRBD2. There are 17 residues in the CDR3. Germline V gives CDR1 SSHAT, CDR2 FNYEAQ (reference sequence). The CDR3 bases are TGTGCTAGCAGCCCCGGGACTAGCGGGAGAGTCCACAATGAGCAGTTCTTC. Amino acid sequence: CASSPGTSGRVHNEQFF.

The chain recombines TRBV15 with TRBJ1-1; TRBD1 might be the D (5 bases). The V gene's germline CDR1 is LNHNV and CDR2 YYDKDF (reference sequence). V shed 1 base and J shed 1 base, with 7 bases lying between them. The CDR3 has 14 residues. CDR3 DNA sequence: TGTGCCACCAGCAGAGGACAGACGAACACTGAAGCTTTCTTT. It yields the protein CATSRGQTNTEAFF.

This clone has just one count. The genes are TRBV7-9 and TRBJ1-4; possible D gene TRBD1, 6 bases. V lost 0 bases and J 4 bases, leaving 12 bases between the germline ends. The germline V gene has CDR1 SEHNR and CDR2 FQNEAQ (reference sequence). The length of the CDR3 is 16 residues. The CDR3 reads CASSLALRGVNEKLFF. Written as DNA, the CDR3 is TGTGCCAGCAGCTTAGCGCTAAGGGGGGTTAATGAAAAACTGTTTTTT.

The chain links TRBV9 to TRBJ1-6; D possibly corresponds to TRBD1 (5 bases). In germline, CDR1 is SGDLS, CDR2 YYNGEE. The V end was cut by 0 bases, the J end by 13 bases, with 14 bases between. CDR3 length: 14 residues. CDR3 region: CASSVGAGQLPLHF. DNA of the CDR3: TGTGCCAGCAGCGTAGGGGCAGGGCAATTGCCCCTCCACTTT.

This chain connects TRBV7-9 to TRBJ2-5, with TRBD1 matching 10 bases. The J call is doubtful: the DNA matches TRBJ2-7 better. The CDR3 covers 15 residues. Germline loops: CDR1 SEHNR, CDR2 FQNEAQ (reference sequence). CDR3 in DNA: TGTGCCAGCAGCCCCCCGTCGGGACAGGGGAACGAGCAGTACTTC. This sequence encodes CASSPPSGQGNEQYF.

The chain uses TRBV11-2 and TRBJ2-3; 7 bases are a match to TRBD2. CDR1 SGHAT and CDR2 FQNNGV come from the germline V gene. The junction had 10 bases not matched to a gene; V was cut back by 2 bases and J by 5 bases. This CDR3 comprises 16 residues. CDR3 bases: TGTGCCAGCAGCTTAAGGCGGGGGAGATTTCAAGATACGCAGTATTTT. Amino acids: CASSLRRGRFQDTQYF.

The chain recombines TRBV7-3 with TRBJ1-1; D remains ambiguous. V lost 2 bases and J 7 bases, leaving 8 bases between the germline ends. This CDR3 has 12 residues. CDR1 is SGHTA and CDR2 is FQGTGA in the germline V gene. CDR3 in amino acids: CASSLFGREAFF. The CDR3 DNA sequence: TGTGCCAGCAGCTTATTCGGCCGTGAAGCTTTCTTT.

The chain employs TRBV28 and TRBJ2-4, with 7 nucleotides matching TRBD2. Germline CDR1 and CDR2: MDHEN and SYDVKM. CDR3 length: 15 residues. V gave up 5 bases and J gave up 0 bases; unmatched junction bases: 4. CDR3 DNA sequence: TGTGCCAGCAGTACTAGCGCCATAGCCAAAAACATTCAGTACTTC. Amino acid sequence: CASSTSAIAKNIQYF.

The V call is TRBV29-1, the J call TRBJ2-7; 11 positions match TRBD1. The ends lost 4 bases at V and 0 bases at J; junction bases unmatched: 2. Germline V gene sequence: CDR1 SQVTM, CDR2 ANQGSEA. The CDR3 extends over 14 amino acids. The CDR3 protein is CSVVGQGASYEQYF. The CDR3 nucleotides are TGCAGCGTTGTTGGACAGGGGGCCTCCTACGAGCAGTACTTC.

The chain couples TRBV6-1 to TRBJ1-3; TRBD1 aligns across 7 bases. With 6 bases clipped from V and 0 bases from J, the junction kept 5 bases outside the gene matches. Germline CDR1 is MNHNS and CDR2 is SASEGT. The CDR3 totals 15 residues. This CDR3 reads CASRQTGTSGNTIYF. CDR3 DNA: TGTGCCAGCAGACAGACAGGGACCTCTGGAAACACCATATATTTT.

The V and J genes are TRBV7-9 and TRBJ2-7; D gene unclear. V was trimmed by 5 bases and J by 0 bases, leaving 23 bases between them. CDR1 and CDR2 (germline): SEHNR, FQNEAQ (reference sequence). This CDR3 is built from 18 residues. CDR3 residues: CASSHPTSGESGSYEQYF. The CDR3 region has the DNA TGTGCCAGCAGCCACCCGACGTCGGGCGAAAGTGGCTCCTACGAGCAGTACTTC.

The chain recombines TRBV9 with TRBJ2-7; the D gene is possibly TRBD1 (5 bases). The length of the CDR3 is 12 residues. Germline V lookup: CDR1 SGDLS, CDR2 YYNGEE. The V and J ends lost 4 bases and 4 bases respectively, with 9 bases between them. This CDR3 is CASSPGPYEQYF. CDR3 nucleotides: TGTGCCAGCAGCCCAGGGCCGTACGAGCAGTACTTC.

The J gene is TRBJ2-7, the V gene TRBV28; D uncertain. The CDR3 extends over 13 amino acids. Germline V gives CDR1 MDHEN, CDR2 SYDVKM. Trimming cost V 1 base and J 3 bases, with 7 bases left between them. DNA for the CDR3: TGTGCCAGCAGTTTATCGGCAGGCTACGAGCAGTACTTC. It encodes CASSLSAGYEQYF.

This chain connects TRBV7-9 to TRBJ2-2; perhaps D is TRBD1 or TRBD2 (5 bases each). V lost 2 bases and J lost 7, with 11 bases in between. Germline values: CDR1 SEHNR, CDR2 FQNEAQ (reference sequence). The CDR3 is 14 amino acids. The CDR3 loop is CASSLPGRGGELFF. In DNA form, the CDR3 reads TGTGCCAGCAGCTTACCGGGGCGCGGCGGGGAGCTGTTTTTT.

The CDR3, as DNA: TGTGCCAGCGGAGATGGGGGGAGACCCTACAATGAGCAGTTCTTC. It is translated as CASGDGGRPYNEQFF. The rearrangement joins TRBV9 to TRBJ2-1, with a weak D call TRBD2 (6 bases). Germline lookup yields CDR1 SGDLS and CDR2 YYNGEE. This CDR3 comprises 15 residues. The V and J ends lost 7 bases and 2 bases respectively, with 16 bases between them.

The J gene is TRBJ1-5, the V gene TRBV21-1. TRBV21-1 is labeled a pseudogene. This CDR3 is 16 amino acids long. CDR3 protein: CASSKEFGGYNQPQHF. The DNA for the CDR3 is TGTGCCAGCAGCAAAGAATTTGGGGGATATAATCAGCCCCAGCATTTT.

This sequence joins TRBV9 and TRBJ1-1; TRBD1 matches 8 bases. This CDR3 region has 14 residues. Germline lookup yields CDR1 SGDLS and CDR2 YYNGEE. With 3 bases clipped from V and 1 base from J, the junction kept 2 bases outside the gene matches. CDR3 DNA: TGTGCCAGCAGCGCCGGGACAGGGAACACTGAAGCTTTCTTT. Its protein product is CASSAGTGNTEAFF. Full variable domain (outside the CDR3, taken from reference TRBV9 and TRBJ1-1): DSGVTQTPKHLITATGQRVTLRCSPRSGDLSVYWYQQSLDQGLQFLIQYYNGEERAKGNILERFSAQQFPDLHSELNLSSLELGDSALYFCASSAGTGNTEAFFGQGTRLTVV.

The chain couples TRBV7-9 to TRBJ2-1, with D perhaps TRBD1 (5 bases). Germline V gene lookup returns CDR1 SEHNR and CDR2 FQNEAQ (reference sequence). Trimming removed 1 base from V and 8 bases from J, with 9 bases in between. CDR3 length: 13 amino acids. The CDR3: CASSLGWGDEQFF. The CDR3 DNA reads as TGTGCCAGCAGCTTAGGATGGGGCGATGAGCAGTTCTTC. The full variable domain, rest sourced from reference TRBV7-9 and TRBJ2-1, is DTGVSQNPRHKITKRGQNVTFRCDPISEHNRLYWYRQTLGQGPEFLTYFQNEAQLEKSRLLSDRFSAERPKGSFSTLEIQRTEQGDSAMYLCASSLGWGDEQFFGPGTRLTVL.

The chain uses TRBV7-7 and TRBJ2-5; D assignment may be TRBD1 or TRBD2 (5 bases each). The V gene's germline CDR1 is SSHAT and CDR2 FNYEAQ (reference sequence). V lost 5 bases and J 2 bases, leaving 12 bases between the germline ends. This CDR3 region has 14 residues. Written as DNA, the CDR3 is TGTGCCAGCAGCCTGAGGGGCAGACAAGAGACCCAGTACTTC. It is translated as CASSLRGRQETQYF.

CDR3 sequence: CASSLGGTSGKGGELFF. CDR3 nucleotide sequence: TGTGCCAGCAGCTTAGGAGGGACTAGCGGGAAGGGCGGGGAGCTGTTTTTT. J is TRBJ2-2 and V is TRBV7-3; 13 positions match TRBD2. V lost 2 bases and J lost 7; bases outside the gene matches: 7. The CDR3 totals 17 residues. Per the germline V gene, CDR1 is SGHTA and CDR2 is FQGTGA.

This chain uses TRBV9 with TRBJ2-3, with D perhaps assigned TRBD1 or TRBD2 (5 bases each). Germline assignment: CDR1 SGDLS and CDR2 YYNGEE. This CDR3 contains 19 residues. V was pared by 3 bases and J by 2 bases, with 25 bases between. The CDR3 protein is CASSDTLRDPTDHTDTQYF. CDR3 nucleotide sequence: TGTGCCAGCAGCGACACACTCCGGGACCCGACCGACCACACAGATACGCAGTATTTT.

The CDR3 DNA reads TGTGCCAGCAGTGCCCGCTGGGGGGCCGACGAGCAGTACTTC. Its protein product is CASSARWGADEQYF. This chain links TRBV6-1 with TRBJ2-7; D may match TRBD1 or TRBD2 (6 bases each). Trimming took off 4 bases at V and 5 bases at J, with 15 bases between the two ends. This CDR3 region has 14 residues. CDR1 MNHNS and CDR2 SASEGT come from the germline V gene.

The CDR3 nucleotides read TGTGCCAGCAGCTCGCAAACCTGGGATACGCAGTATTTT. Translating it yields CASSSQTWDTQYF. This chain connects TRBV11-2 to TRBJ2-3; no definite D call. The V and J ends lost 4 bases and 6 bases respectively, with 11 bases between them. Germline CDR1 is SGHAT and CDR2 is FQNNGV. The CDR3 length is 13 residues.